This TCR beta chain was identified during a study of T cell responses to AZD1222 COVID-19 vaccine. Points from the study as a whole: Dominant CD4 TCR responses targeted spike regions 160-218 and 743-854. Spike-specific TCR depth and breadth grew after two AZD1222 doses.

CDR1 is SGHDN, CDR2 FVKESK, per germline. The ends lost 3 bases at V and 0 bases at J; junction bases unmatched: 0. The CDR3 covers 15 residues. Profiled with immunoSEQ multiplex PCR; TCRdb holds only in-frame clones, not every one. Among 130,000 or so clones listed, roughly 92% were seen once. In the case of this clone: Its specificity is unknown.

The sample here was peripheral blood, taken on day 0 of AZD1222 vaccination. The rearrangement uses TRBV14 and TRBJ2-1, with TRBD2 identical over 9 bases. The sequence came from an adult in good health. Here the CDR3 reads CASSQRGGSYNEQFF. The CDR3 DNA follows: TGTGCCAGCAGCCAGCGGGGGGGCTCCTACAATGAGCAGTTCTTC.